The 3 T cell receptor beta chains in this list originate from one sample, sequenced in a study of T cells in Graves' hyperthyroidism and ophthalmopathy. RNA transcripts were the template for amplifying TCR beta CDR3 regions. A first-round RT-PCR of the TCR CDR3 used the HTBI primer set. Each CDR3 protein gets one entry after TCRdb re-called the multiplex PCR reads with MiXCR. The sample lists 550,000 to 600,000 distinct CDR3 sequences, 35% to 55% occurring once. The sequencing input was peripheral blood or thyroid tissue (not recorded which). These receptors were collected from an adult woman with Graves' disease, either hyperthyroidism or ophthalmopathy (not recorded which).

Turning to this clonotype: This CDR3 is missing its conserved last phenylalanine or tryptophan, likely due to a read error. It is unclear where the CDR3 begins or ends on the DNA, so no DNA is shown, and the CDR3 is as TCRdb lists it. This sequence joins TRBV4-3 and TRBJ1-2. The CDR3 has 10 residues if both end residues are counted. Germline loops: CDR1 LGHNA, CDR2 YSLEER. CDR3 in amino acids: CASSPAHTGV.

This chain uses TRBV7-9 with TRBJ1-2, with 7 bases identical to TRBD1. The V gene end was trimmed by 5 bases and the J gene end by 6 bases; junction bases not matched to a gene: 6. CDR1 is SEHNR, CDR2 FQNEAQ, per germline (reference sequence). This CDR3 comprises 13 residues. CDR3 sequence: CASSPRTGDGYTF. The CDR3 coding sequence is TGTGCCAGCAGCCCAAGGACAGGCGATGGCTACACCTTC.

This clonotype has more than one count but fewer than ten. The CDR3 spells CAISESGGPIGELFF. CDR3 nucleotide sequence: TGTGCCATCAGTGAGTCCGGGGGGCCTATCGGGGAGCTGTTTTTT. The chain links TRBV10-3 to TRBJ2-2; a possible D gene is TRBD2 (7 bases). V was trimmed by 0 bases and J by 7 bases, leaving 12 bases between them. The germline V gene encodes CDR1 ENHRY and CDR2 SYGVKD. The CDR3 loop spans 15 amino acids.